This TCR beta chain was profiled in a study of T-cell reconstitution after alpha-beta-depleted transplantation in children. The TCRbeta library was prepared with unique molecular identifiers. TCRdb used MiXCR to reprocess the PCR reads, holding one entry per CDR3 protein. The data contain thousands of distinct CDR3 sequences, around 9.8% of them seen just once; the ten biggest clones take up 40% to 50%. The study, taken as a whole, reports: Certain patients had high TCRbeta diversity at day 60, and it came from recipient T cells and thymic progenitors that survived.

This clonotype has at least ten counts. The antigen remains unidentified. This CDR3 is 16 amino acids long. Germline trimming cut 3 bases from V and 2 bases from J; bases unmatched to any gene: 6. Germline V gene sequence: CDR1 SGHTA, CDR2 FQGNSA. The receptor was derived from a male patient aged 2 to 9 who had a stem cell transplant for acute lymphoblastic leukemia, so the T cells may come from the graft donor. The rearrangement links TRBV7-2 to TRBJ2-3; 9 positions agree with TRBD1. The sample here was PBMCs, mostly from graft donor cells, taken 180 days after TCRalphabeta/CD19-depleted stem cell transplant. CDR3 region: CASSFGTGFVTDTQYF. The CDR3 DNA is TGTGCCAGCAGCTTCGGGACAGGGTTCGTCACAGATACGCAGTATTTT.